This TCR beta chain stems from a study of T cell clones after liver transplantation. Assay: immunoSEQ multiplex PCR; the TCRdb copy retains only in-frame clones and omits some. The data show 90,000 to 120,000 clones, 75% to 90% seen once. The germline V and J ends were trimmed by 8 bases and 0 bases, with 38 bases remaining between them. The CDR3 has 22 residues. Germline V gene data show CDR1 as SQVTM and CDR2 as ANQGSEA. Sequenced here: CD4+ T cells from blood, sampled before liver transplant. The sequence derives from a human donor who received a liver transplant. This chain joins TRBV29-1 and TRBJ1-5; the D is unclear. CDR3 amino acids: CSRTPYGRNSSPNLYSNQPQHF. Here the CDR3 DNA reads TGCAGCCGCACGCCTTATGGCCGAAATTCATCTCCCAACCTATATAGCAATCAGCCCCAGCATTTT.